The following is a T cell receptor beta chain sequence with its context. J was trimmed by 7 bases and V by 1 base; bases with no gene match: 4. CDR1 and CDR2 from the germline V gene are SGHTA and FQGNSA. The CDR3 has 14 amino acids. The data derive from a study of brain T cells in children with intractable seizures. Measured with immunoSEQ multiplex PCR; TCRdb has only the in-frame clones, and not every one. Seen here are 62,000 or so clones, about 96% observed once, and the top ten hold roughly 0.4%. The V gene is TRBV7-2, the J gene TRBJ1-5, with 7 bases fitting TRBD1. The clonotype was recovered from a boy younger than two with focal cortical dysplasia and intractable seizures. Sequencing was performed on peripheral blood, taken at surgery. CDR3 loop: CASSLDRGIQPQHF. DNA of the CDR3: TGTGCCAGCAGCTTAGACAGGGGAATACAGCCCCAGCATTTT.